This T cell receptor beta chain originates from a study of shared clonotypes between healthy human individuals. The assay was carried out at the deep level. Every immunoSEQ plate was one replicate of a subset's evenly spread DNA. The data were produced by immunoSEQ multiplex PCR, yet TCRdb's version contains in-frame clones alone and is incomplete. The repertoire holds hundreds of thousands of clones, with almost 97% as singletons. Material: naive CD4+ T cells sorted from blood. Subset of the sample: CD45RA+ positively selected. This clonotype was sampled from a woman younger than 45 in good health.

CDR3 bases: TGCAGCGCCTTTGTGAACACTGAAGCTTTCTTT. Translated, it gives CSAFVNTEAFF. The chain employs TRBV29-1 and TRBJ1-1; D not certain. This CDR3 region has 11 residues. The V gene's germline CDR1 is SQVTM and CDR2 ANQGSEA. The ends were cut back, 7 bases at V and 0 bases at J, with 6 bases in the middle.